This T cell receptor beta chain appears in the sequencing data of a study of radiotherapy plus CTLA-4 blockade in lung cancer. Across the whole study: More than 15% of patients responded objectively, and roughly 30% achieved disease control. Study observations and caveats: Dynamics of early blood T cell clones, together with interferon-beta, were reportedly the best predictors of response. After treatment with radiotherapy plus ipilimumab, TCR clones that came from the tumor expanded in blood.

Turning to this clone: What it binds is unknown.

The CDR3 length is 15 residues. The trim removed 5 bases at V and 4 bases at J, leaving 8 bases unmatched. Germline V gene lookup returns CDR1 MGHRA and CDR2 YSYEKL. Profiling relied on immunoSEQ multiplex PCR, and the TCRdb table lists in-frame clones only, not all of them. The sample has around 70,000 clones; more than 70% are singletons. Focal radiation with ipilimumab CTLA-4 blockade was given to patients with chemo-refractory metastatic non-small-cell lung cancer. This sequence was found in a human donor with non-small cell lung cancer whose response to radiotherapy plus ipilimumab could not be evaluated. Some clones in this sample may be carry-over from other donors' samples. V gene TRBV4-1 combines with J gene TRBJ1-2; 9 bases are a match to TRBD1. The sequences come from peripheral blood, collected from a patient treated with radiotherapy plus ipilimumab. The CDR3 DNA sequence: TGCGCCAGCAGCGCCCGGGACAGGGACATCTATGGCTACACCTTC. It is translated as CASSARDRDIYGYTF.